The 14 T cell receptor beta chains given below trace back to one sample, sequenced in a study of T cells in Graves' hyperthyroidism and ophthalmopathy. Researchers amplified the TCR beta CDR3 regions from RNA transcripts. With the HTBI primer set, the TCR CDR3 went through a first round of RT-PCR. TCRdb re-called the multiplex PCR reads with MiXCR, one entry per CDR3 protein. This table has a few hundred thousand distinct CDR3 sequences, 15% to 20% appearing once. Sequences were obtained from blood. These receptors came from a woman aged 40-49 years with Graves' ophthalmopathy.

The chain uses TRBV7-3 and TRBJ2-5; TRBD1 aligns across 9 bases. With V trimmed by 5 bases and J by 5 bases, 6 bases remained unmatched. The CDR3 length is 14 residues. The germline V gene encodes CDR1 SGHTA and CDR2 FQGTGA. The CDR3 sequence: CASSPGTGLETQYF. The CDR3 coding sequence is TGTGCCAGCAGCCCCGGGACAGGGTTGGAGACCCAGTACTTC.

Here the CDR3 reads CSASRDPGGYTF. The CDR3 coding sequence is TGCAGTGCTAGTAGGGACCCGGGAGGCTACACCTTC. This chain connects TRBV20-1 to TRBJ1-2; a weak D match, TRBD1 (5 bases). Germline values: CDR1 DFQATT, CDR2 SNEGSKA (reference sequence). Trimming removed 3 bases at V and 8 bases at J, with 13 bases between. The CDR3 covers 12 residues.

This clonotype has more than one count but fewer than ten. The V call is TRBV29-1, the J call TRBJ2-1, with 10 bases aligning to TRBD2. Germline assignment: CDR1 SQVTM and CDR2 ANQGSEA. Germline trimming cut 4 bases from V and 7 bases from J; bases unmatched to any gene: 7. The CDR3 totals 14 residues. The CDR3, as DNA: TGCAGCGTTGTCCAGGCTAGCGGGAGAAATGAGCAGTTCTTC. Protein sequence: CSVVQASGRNEQFF.

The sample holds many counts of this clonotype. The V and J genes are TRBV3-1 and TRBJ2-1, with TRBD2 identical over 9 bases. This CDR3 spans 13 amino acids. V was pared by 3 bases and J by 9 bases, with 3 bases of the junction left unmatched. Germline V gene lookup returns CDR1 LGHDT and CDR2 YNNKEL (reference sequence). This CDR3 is CASSQGTSTEQFF. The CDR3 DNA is TGTGCCAGCAGCCAGGGGACTAGCACTGAGCAGTTCTTC.

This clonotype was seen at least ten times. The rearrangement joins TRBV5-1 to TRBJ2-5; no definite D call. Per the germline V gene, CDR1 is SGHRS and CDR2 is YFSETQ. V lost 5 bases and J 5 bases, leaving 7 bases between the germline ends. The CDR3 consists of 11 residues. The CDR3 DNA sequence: TGCGCCAGCAGGCTAGTGGAGACCCAGTACTTC. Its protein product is CASRLVETQYF.

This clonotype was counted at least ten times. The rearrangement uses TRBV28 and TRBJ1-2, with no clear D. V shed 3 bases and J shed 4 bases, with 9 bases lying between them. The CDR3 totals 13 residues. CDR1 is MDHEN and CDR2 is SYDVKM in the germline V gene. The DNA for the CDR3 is TGTGCCAGCAGTTTCGTTGACTCCTATGGCTACACCTTC. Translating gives CASSFVDSYGYTF.

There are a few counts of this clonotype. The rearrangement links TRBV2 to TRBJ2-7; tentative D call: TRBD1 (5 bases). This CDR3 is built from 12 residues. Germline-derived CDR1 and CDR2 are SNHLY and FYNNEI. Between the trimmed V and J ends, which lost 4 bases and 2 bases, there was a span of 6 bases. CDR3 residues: CASSVQAYEQYF. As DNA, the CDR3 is TGTGCCAGCAGTGTACAGGCCTACGAGCAGTACTTC.

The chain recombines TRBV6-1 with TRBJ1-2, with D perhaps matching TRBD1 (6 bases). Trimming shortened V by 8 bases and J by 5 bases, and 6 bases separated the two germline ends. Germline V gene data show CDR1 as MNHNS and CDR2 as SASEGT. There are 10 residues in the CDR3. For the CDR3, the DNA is TGTGCCAGCCAGGGGTATGGCTACACCTTC. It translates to CASQGYGYTF.

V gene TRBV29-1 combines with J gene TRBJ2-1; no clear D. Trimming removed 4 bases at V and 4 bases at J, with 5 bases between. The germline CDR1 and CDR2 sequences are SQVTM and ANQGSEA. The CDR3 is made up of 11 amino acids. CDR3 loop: CSVASYNEQFF. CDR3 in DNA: TGCAGCGTTGCAAGTTACAATGAGCAGTTCTTC.

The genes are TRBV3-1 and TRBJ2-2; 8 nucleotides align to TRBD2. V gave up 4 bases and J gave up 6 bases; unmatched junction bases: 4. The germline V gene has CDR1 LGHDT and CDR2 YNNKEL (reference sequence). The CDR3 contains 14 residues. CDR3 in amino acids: CASSPGTRPGELFF. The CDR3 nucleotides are TGTGCCAGCAGCCCCGGGACTAGACCCGGGGAGCTGTTTTTT.

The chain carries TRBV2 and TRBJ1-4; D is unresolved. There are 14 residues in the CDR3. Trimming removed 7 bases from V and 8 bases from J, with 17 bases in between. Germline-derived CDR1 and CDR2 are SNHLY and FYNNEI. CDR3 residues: CASTEIEVLEKLFF. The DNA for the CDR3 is TGTGCCAGCACCGAAATCGAGGTTCTGGAAAAACTGTTTTTT.

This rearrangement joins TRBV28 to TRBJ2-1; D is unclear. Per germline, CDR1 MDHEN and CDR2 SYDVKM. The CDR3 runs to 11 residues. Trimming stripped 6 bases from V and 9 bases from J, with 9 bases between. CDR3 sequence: CASRHLGEQFF. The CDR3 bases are TGTGCCAGCAGGCATTTGGGTGAGCAGTTCTTC.

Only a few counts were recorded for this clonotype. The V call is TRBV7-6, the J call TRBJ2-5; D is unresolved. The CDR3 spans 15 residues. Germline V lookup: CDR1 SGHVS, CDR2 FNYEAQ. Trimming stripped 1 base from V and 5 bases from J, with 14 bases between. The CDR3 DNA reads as TGTGCCAGCAGCTTAGGTTGGACGAAGTTGGAGACCCAGTACTTC. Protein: CASSLGWTKLETQYF.

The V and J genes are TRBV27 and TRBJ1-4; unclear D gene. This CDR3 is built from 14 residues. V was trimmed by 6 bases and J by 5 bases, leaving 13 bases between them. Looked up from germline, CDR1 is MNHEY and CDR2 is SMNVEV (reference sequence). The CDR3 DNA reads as TGTGCCAGCAGACAGACAAGGAGCAATGAAAAACTGTTTTTT. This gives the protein CASRQTRSNEKLFF.